The source of this T cell receptor beta chain is a study of control samples from healthy donors and cancer patients. This CDR3 region has 14 residues. The germline V gene encodes CDR1 SGHDT and CDR2 YYEEEE. V lost 0 bases and J lost 4, with 10 bases in between. Clones were read by immunoSEQ multiplex PCR, and TCRdb kept only the in-frame ones, dropping some. The sample carries about 80,000 clones, 85% to 90% recorded once. Material for sequencing was blood. This TCR derives from a woman in her sixties in good health. The chain links TRBV5-6 to TRBJ2-5, with D unresolved. DNA for the CDR3: TGTGCCAGCAGCTTGGGGCCGAGATCAGAGACCCAGTACTTC. It encodes CASSLGPRSETQYF.